This T cell receptor beta chain is drawn from a study of post-analysis software for immune sequencing data. This clonotype occurred once. Incorporated into the TCR beta cDNA libraries were unique molecular identifiers, which served to reduce PCR and sequencing biases. TCRdb used MiXCR to reprocess the PCR reads, holding one entry per CDR3 protein. The repertoire includes 800,000 to 950,000 distinct CDR3 sequences, approximately 57% of them detected once, and approximately 4.3% sits in the top ten. Sequencing input: blood. The sequence was collected from a girl between 10 and 17 years old with multiple sclerosis.

CDR3 amino acids: CAWRVMGDQPQHF. In nucleotides, the CDR3 is TGTGCCTGGAGGGTAATGGGAGATCAGCCCCAGCATTTT. The V and J genes are TRBV30 and TRBJ1-5; D is unclear. The length of the CDR3 is 13 residues. Trimming left V 3 bases short and J 5 bases short, with 11 bases between. Per the germline V gene, CDR1 is GTSNPN and CDR2 is SVGIG (reference sequence).